Shown below are 6 T cell receptor beta chains from a single sample sequenced in a study of T cells after posttransplantation cyclophosphamide. TCRdb keeps only in-frame clones here, not all; method: immunoSEQ multiplex PCR. The profile covers 40,000 to 55,000 clones, none occurring a single time. The specimen sequenced was PBMCs. These receptors came from a man in his forties in good health, CMV-negative, and a related stem cell transplant donor.

Ten or more counts support this clone. The chain combines TRBV6-1 with TRBJ1-5; D is unresolved. The CDR3 totals 15 residues. Deletions cut 2 bases from V and 0 bases from J, with 8 bases between. Per the germline V gene, CDR1 is MNHNS and CDR2 is SASEGT. For the CDR3, the DNA is TGTGCCAGCAGTGAAATCCGCGATAGCAATCAGCCCCAGCATTTT. Its protein is CASSEIRDSNQPQHF.

This clone was picked up many times. This rearrangement joins TRBV5-4 to TRBJ1-1, with 8 bases lining up with TRBD1. Per germline, CDR1 SGHNT and CDR2 YYREEE (reference sequence). This CDR3 comprises 12 residues. J gave up 7 bases and V 4 bases, and 3 bases lay outside the gene matches. The DNA of the CDR3 is TGTGCCAGCAGCGAGGACAGGGATGAAGCTTTCTTT. Amino acids: CASSEDRDEAFF.

This clone was recorded at least ten times. The chain is built from TRBV4-1 and TRBJ1-1, with D perhaps TRBD1 (6 bases). Germline V CDR1 and CDR2: MGHRA, YSYEKL. V was cut by 0 bases and J by 4 bases, with 12 bases left in between. This CDR3 has 15 amino acids. The CDR3 region has the DNA TGCGCCAGCAGCCAAGAGTTGGGGGCGGGCACTGAAGCTTTCTTT. This encodes CASSQELGAGTEAFF.

This clone has a count of ten or more. The chain has TRBV5-1 and TRBJ1-1; perhaps TRBD1 as D (5 bases). V was trimmed by 0 bases and J by 3 bases, leaving 6 bases between them. CDR3 length: 13 residues. Looked up from germline, CDR1 is SGHRS and CDR2 is YFSETQ. The chain's CDR3 is CASSLARDTEAFF. In DNA form, the CDR3 reads TGCGCCAGCAGCTTGGCCAGGGACACTGAAGCTTTCTTT. Complete variable domain (other parts from reference TRBV5-1 and TRBJ1-1): KAGVTQTPRYLIKTRGQQVTLSCSPISGHRSVSWYQQTPGQGLQFLFEYFSETQRNKGNFPGRFSGRQFSNSRSEMNVSTLELGDSALYLCASSLARDTEAFFGQGTRLTVV.

Many counts were recorded for this clone. This chain uses TRBV18 with TRBJ2-5; D remains ambiguous. The CDR3 length is 13 residues. V was trimmed by 3 bases and J by 1 base, leaving 6 bases between them. Germline lookup yields CDR1 KGHSH and CDR2 LQKENI. The CDR3 coding sequence is TGTGCCAGCTCACCGGCCAGCCAAGAGACCCAGTACTTC. Translation gives CASSPASQETQYF. The entire variable domain, with the rest obtained from reference TRBV18 and TRBJ2-5, is as follows: NAGVMQNPRHLVRRRGQEARLRCSPMKGHSHVYWYRQLPEEGLKFMVYLQKENIIDESGMPKERFSAEFPKEGPSILRIQQVVRGDSAAYFCASSPASQETQYFGPGTRLLVL.

This clone was seen at least ten times. The chain recombines TRBV2 with TRBJ2-4, with TRBD2 matching over 7 bases. The CDR3 is made up of 12 amino acids. From germline, CDR1 is SNHLY and CDR2 FYNNEI. V gave up 3 bases and J gave up 15 bases; unmatched junction bases: 8. CDR3 loop: CASSEGGRQGYF. The CDR3 region has the DNA TGTGCCAGCAGTGAGGGAGGGAGGCAAGGGTACTTC.